This T cell receptor beta chain was captured in a study of blood T cell repertoires in COVID-19 (dated by TCRdb to between 2020 and 2021). The study in broad terms: Samples from collaborators originated in the United States, Italy and Spain and spanned both the acute and convalescent phases of COVID-19. The material from the prospective study consisted of cDNA or gDNA derived from T cells, B-cell-depleted T cells, or PBMCs. Subjects who had been exposed to COVID-19, were actively infected with it, or had recovered from it provided the deeply sampled blood TCRbeta repertoires that made up the dataset. The repertoires were made available in a free public database intended to serve as a resource for research on the immune response to SARS-CoV-2. Samples came from the ongoing ImmuneRACE study (first 160 participants) plus 1,254 subjects from 6 global collaborators. Sample metadata almost always included a de-identified subject ID, COVID-19 status, age in years and sex. Where available, HLA class I and class II types were obtained from metadata supplied by the sample provider rather than from assay-based typing. The full study reports these points: How much clinical and demographic metadata was included differed by source and by participant, and the metadata was provided uncurated.

The collaborating institutions used their own protocols to collect whole blood in K2EDTA tubes. For TCRbeta analysis, collaborators shipped samples as frozen whole blood, isolated PBMCs, or DNA extracted from either of those sample types. Worth noting for this clone: Its antigen is not yet known. No base quality information exists; no much larger clone differs at one position.

The germline V gene specifies SGHTA as CDR1 and FQGTGA as CDR2. V lost 1 base and J lost 6 bases; the stretch between them is 14 bases long. Counted from cysteine to phenylalanine, this CDR3 has 15 amino acids. The sequence is cut down to CDR3 DNA, 45 bases in frame from base 1. TCRbeta CDR3 regions were amplified from genomic DNA by means of the immunoSEQ Assay, a bias-controlled multiplex PCR. The source study handled its data this way. The number of nucleated cells in each sample was estimated by amplification of reference gene primers within the assay. Sequence reads were collapsed and filtered to measure the absolute abundance of every unique TCRbeta CDR3 rearrangement. For each sample, productive Simpson clonality was calculated as the square root of Simpson's diversity index over productive rearrangements. The source is immuneACCESS, and TCRdb retained only in-frame sequences with V and J called. Part of the clones is not carried over; for the studies checked, unresolved V genes explain less than half of this, and the remainder is unexplained. The V and J calls and clone size are taken from that table; D and trimming were inferred from the DNA. The sample table contains about 140,000 clones; only one count was recorded for 65% to 80% of them. The ten largest clones add up to approximately 14% of the sample.

The clonotype comes from a man of 80 years or more with acute or convalescent COVID-19. Sequencing was done on a sample of peripheral blood. The rearrangement joined TRBV7-3 to TRBJ2-3; the D gene is perhaps TRBD2, on 6 matching bases. In nucleotides, the sequence is TGTGCCAGCAGCTTAAGTCCGGGGGAGCGTGATACGCAGTATTTT. Its coded protein is CASSLSPGERDTQYF.